This is a list of T cell receptor beta chains from one sample in a study of blood T cell repertoires in COVID-19. TCRdb's table, derived via immunoSEQ multiplex PCR, lists solely in-frame clones and lacks some. Among about 400,000 clones, roughly 90% were seen once, and the ten largest hold approximately 2.1%. Sequenced sample: PBMCs or T cells enriched from blood (not recorded which). Receptor source: a woman between 40 and 50 years old with acute COVID-19. The CDR3 runs from the conserved cysteine through the conserved F or W.

CDR3 protein,V gene
CASSETGVTEAFF,TRBV7-9
CASRQDRGWDEQFF,TRBV6-5
CASSFRETQYF,TRBV5-4
CASSLTEAYNSPLHF,TRBV11-2
CSDFGANEQFF,TRBV20-1
CASSFGQNNSPLHF,TRBV18
CASSVTGGREPQHF,TRBV5-5
CASSYQGSGYTF,TRBV6-6
CASSIDLAGSTDTQYF,TRBV5-1
CASSYSRDTYGYTF,TRBV6-5
CSVEDPGGKGRQFF,TRBV29-1
CASSYSPEGRETQYF,TRBV6-5
CATSDSGRAWSGELFF,TRBV24-1
CASSRGTGRRYEQYF,TRBV19
CASSPDRSNEKLFF,TRBV4-1
CASSQYLGGNTEAFF,TRBV4-1
CASSVGGGTSGNTIYF,TRBV9
CASSQQGTSHGYTF,TRBV5-1
CSVDRTGGNDYGYTF,TRBV29-1
CAISENRAAGELFF,TRBV10-3
CASSLGGLSPGELFF,TRBV7-8
CATSREGYEQYF,TRBV15
CASSLDRTTNEKLFF,TRBV7-2
CASSSGTGLAKNIQYF,TRBV5-8
CASSRLASTDTQYF,TRBV25-1
CASSQGFVLTSGVQNTDTQYF,TRBV4-2
CASSGPGQVIEQFF,TRBV5-4